This TCR beta chain was sequenced for a study of OX40 agonist ivuxolimab in advanced cancers. Across the whole study: A mean age of approximately 58 years, range roughly 23 to 79, was recorded, and approximately 80% were male. Three individuals attained partial responses, comprising one hepatocellular carcinoma case and two cutaneous melanoma cases. Broader study findings: Still undetermined is the antigen specificity of the expanded peripheral T cells.

TCRdb's table, derived via immunoSEQ multiplex PCR, lists solely in-frame clones and lacks some. The table records about 73,000 clones, just under 90% of them present only once. For this clone: What it recognizes is unknown.

Trimming shortened V by 0 bases and J by 5 bases, and 12 bases separated the two germline ends. CDR3 size: 14 residues. CDR1 is SGHNT, CDR2 YYREEE, per germline (reference sequence). The input for sequencing was CD4+ or CD8+ T cells sorted from blood, taken in a trial of the OX40 agonist ivuxolimab. The chain is built from TRBV5-4 and TRBJ2-7; TRBD1 is a possible D gene (5 bases). The TCR sequence derives from an adult with an advanced solid tumor such as melanoma, head and neck, liver or kidney cancer. For the CDR3, the DNA is TGTGCCAGCAGCTTGGAGGGCAGGGAAGACGAGCAGTACTTC. It encodes CASSLEGREDEQYF. The full variable domain, in which reference TRBV5-4 and TRBJ2-7 provide the parts outside the CDR3, is ETGVTQSPTHLIKTRGQQVTLRCSSQSGHNTVSWYQQALGQGPQFIFQYYREEENGRGNFPPRFSGLQFPNYSSELNVNALELDDSALYLCASSLEGREDEQYFGPGTRLTVT.